These T cell receptor beta chains were read from a single sample in a study of blood T cells in healthy people across ages. MiXCR was run by TCRdb on the 5' RACE reads, yielding one entry per CDR3 protein. This table holds about 630,000 distinct CDR3 sequences, approximately 21% found once. Sample: blood. The receptor set was obtained from a man in his 70s in good health. Each CDR3 is given with its conserved first and last residue. A D gene is named only where the DNA matches it firmly. Clone size appears in some rows only: once, few, many, or a class for an expanded clone.

>TRBV6-1|-|-|TRBJ1-5
TGTGCCAGCAGTGAAGGATCAGGTAGCGGTCAGCCCCAGCATTTT
CASSEGSGSGQPQHF
>TRBV4-2|many|-|TRBJ1-5
TGTGCCAGCAGCCCCCGGGCCGGGACGGGGAATCCCAATCAGCCCCAGCATTTT
CASSPRAGTGNPNQPQHF
>TRBV5-1|-|-|TRBJ2-3
TGCGCCAGCGGACCCCAGCCGGATACGCAGTATTTT
CASGPQPDTQYF
>TRBV9|-|-|TRBJ1-4
TGTGCCAGCAGCGTAGATCCAGGGAGTGAAAAACTGTTTTTT
CASSVDPGSEKLFF
>TRBV9|-|-|TRBJ2-1
TGTGCCAGCAGCCCTACCGTCCGGAGAAATGAGCAGTTCTTC
CASSPTVRRNEQFF
>TRBV7-2|-|TRBD1|TRBJ2-1
TGTGCCAGCAGCTCGGGACAGCTCAATGAGCAGTTCTTC
CASSSGQLNEQFF
>TRBV5-6|-|TRBD2|TRBJ2-3
TGTGCCAGCAGGATTGTACTAGCGGGAGTTCGTACGCAGTATTTT
CASRIVLAGVRTQYF
>TRBV10-3|few|TRBD2|TRBJ2-1
TGTGCCATCAGTCAGCGGGAGGGAGACTACAATGAGCAGTTCTTC
CAISQREGDYNEQFF
>TRBV3-1|-|-|TRBJ1-1
TGTGCCAGCAGCCAATTTCTAGATAACACTGAAGCTTTCTTT
CASSQFLDNTEAFF
>TRBV7-9|many|TRBD1|TRBJ1-6
TGTGCCAGCAGAGATGACAGGGGGCTGAATTCACCCCTCCACTTT
CASRDDRGLNSPLHF
>TRBV9|many|TRBD2|TRBJ2-5
TGTGCCAGCAGCGTATCTGCGGGGGAATACCAAGAGACCCAGTACTTC
CASSVSAGEYQETQYF
>TRBV5-1|few|TRBD1|TRBJ2-7
TGCGCCAGCAAGGGTCAGGGGGACGGCGAGCAGTACTTC
CASKGQGDGEQYF
>TRBV12-3/TRBV12-4|-|TRBD2|TRBJ2-1
TGTGCCAGCAGTTTCAGGGCTAGCGGGAACGAAGAGCAGTTCTTC
CASSFRASGNEEQFF
>TRBV9|few|TRBD1|TRBJ1-3
TGTGCCAGCAGCGTAGGGGGACAGCCTGGAAACACCATATATTTT
CASSVGGQPGNTIYF
>TRBV6-8|-|-|TRBJ2-3
TGTGCCAGCAGTCCGAACAAGTTCACAGATACGCAGTATTTT
CASSPNKFTDTQYF
>TRBV18|-|-|TRBJ2-7
TGTGCCAGCTCACCGAAGGGGGACGAGCAGTACTTC
CASSPKGDEQYF
>TRBV6-5|few|TRBD2|TRBJ2-5
TGTGCCAGCAGTGACCGGGACGGGGGGAAAGAGACCCAGTACTTC
CASSDRDGGKETQYF
>TRBV6-5|-|-|TRBJ1-1
TGTGCCAGCAGCTCGGAGGGGCCAGACACTGAAGCTTTCTTT
CASSSEGPDTEAFF
>TRBV7-9|few|-|TRBJ2-7
TGTGCCAGCAGCTTCTCTCAGCAGCGATCCTACGAGCAGTACTTC
CASSFSQQRSYEQYF
>TRBV6-6|few|TRBD1|TRBJ1-1
TGTGCCAGCAGTTATCCAGGACAGGGTGCTTTCTTT
CASSYPGQGAFF
>TRBV5-1|few|-|TRBJ1-1
TGCGCCAGCAGCCTTTCTCCCATTTTCACTGAAGCTTTCTTT
CASSLSPIFTEAFF
>TRBV5-6|many|-|TRBJ2-2
TGTGCCAGCAGCAGCCCAGGGACCGGGGAGCTGTTTTTT
CASSSPGTGELFF
>TRBV20-1|few|-|TRBJ1-1
TGCAGTGCTAGAGATCAGCTCATGAACACTGAAGCTTTCTTT
CSARDQLMNTEAFF
>TRBV7-2|few|TRBD2|TRBJ2-1
TGTGCCAGCAGCCCAGTATATGCGGGACTAGCCGGTCTTGTGCAGTTCTTC
CASSPVYAGLAGLVQFF
>TRBV2|many|-|TRBJ1-4
TGTGCCAGCACGGACAGAGTTAATGAAAAACTGTTTTTT
CASTDRVNEKLFF
>TRBV2|-|TRBD2|TRBJ2-1
TGTGCCAGCAGTGGTAATAGCGGGAGATACAATGAGCAGTTCTTC
CASSGNSGRYNEQFF
>TRBV24-1|-|TRBD2|TRBJ2-1
TGTGCCACCAGTGATGGAGGGGAGGGCGAGCAGTTCTTC
CATSDGGEGEQFF
>TRBV10-3|many|TRBD2|TRBJ2-3
TGTGCCATCAGTGATGGCGGGAGGACTAGCACAGATACGCAGTATTTT
CAISDGGRTSTDTQYF
>TRBV12-3/TRBV12-4|few|-|TRBJ1-4
TGTGCCAGCAGTTTTCCGCGTGAAAAACTGTTTTTT
CASSFPREKLFF
>TRBV4-1|many|TRBD2|TRBJ2-1
TGCGCCAGCAGCCCCGGGACTAGCGGCTACAATGAGCAGTTCTTC
CASSPGTSGYNEQFF
>TRBV9|-|-|TRBJ2-5
TGTGCCAGCAGCGCCGGGACCAAAAAGCAAGAGACCCAGTACTTC
CASSAGTKKQETQYF
>TRBV12-3/TRBV12-4|-|-|TRBJ2-4
TGTGCCAGCAGAGAGGGTTCAGACATTCAGTACTTC
CASREGSDIQYF
>TRBV6-1|-|-|TRBJ2-1
TGTGCCAGCAGACGGGGAGGGGGCGAGCGCTCCTACAATGAGCAGTTCTTC
CASRRGGGERSYNEQFF
>TRBV10-1|few|TRBD1|TRBJ2-5
TGCGCCAGCGGAACAGGGGATGGGACCCAGTACTTC
CASGTGDGTQYF
>TRBV15|-|-|TRBJ2-5
TGTGCCACCTCGACTGGACCGGGAGAGACCCAGTACTTC
CATSTGPGETQYF
>TRBV5-8|-|-|TRBJ1-5
TGTGCCAGCAGCGATTGGGGGGGGTGCAATCAGCCCCAGCATTTT
CASSDWGGCNQPQHF
>TRBV5-1|-|TRBD2|TRBJ2-1
TGCGCCAGCAGCCCGTCGACTAGCGGGGGTTACAATGAGCAGTTCTTC
CASSPSTSGGYNEQFF
>TRBV4-1|-|-|TRBJ2-3
TGCGCCAGCAGCCAAGATTTGTGGGACACAGATACGCAGTATTTT
CASSQDLWDTDTQYF
>TRBV20-1|many|-|TRBJ2-5
TGCAGTGCTAACCGGGGCGGGGAGACCCAGTACTTC
CSANRGGETQYF
>TRBV20-1|few|-|TRBJ2-7
TGCAGTGCTAGAGAGGGCAGGACGCACTACGAGCAGTACTTC
CSAREGRTHYEQYF
>TRBV18|many|TRBD1|TRBJ2-1
TGTGCCAGCTCACCATCTGGGACAGGGGTCATCAATGAGCAGTTCTTC
CASSPSGTGVINEQFF
>TRBV29-1|few|TRBD2|TRBJ2-1
TGCAGCGTTGACGCTAGCGGGAACTACAATGAGCAGTTCTTC
CSVDASGNYNEQFF
>TRBV29-1|-|TRBD1|TRBJ1-1
TGCAGCGTTGAACTGAGACAGGGGAACACTGAAGCTTTCTTT
CSVELRQGNTEAFF